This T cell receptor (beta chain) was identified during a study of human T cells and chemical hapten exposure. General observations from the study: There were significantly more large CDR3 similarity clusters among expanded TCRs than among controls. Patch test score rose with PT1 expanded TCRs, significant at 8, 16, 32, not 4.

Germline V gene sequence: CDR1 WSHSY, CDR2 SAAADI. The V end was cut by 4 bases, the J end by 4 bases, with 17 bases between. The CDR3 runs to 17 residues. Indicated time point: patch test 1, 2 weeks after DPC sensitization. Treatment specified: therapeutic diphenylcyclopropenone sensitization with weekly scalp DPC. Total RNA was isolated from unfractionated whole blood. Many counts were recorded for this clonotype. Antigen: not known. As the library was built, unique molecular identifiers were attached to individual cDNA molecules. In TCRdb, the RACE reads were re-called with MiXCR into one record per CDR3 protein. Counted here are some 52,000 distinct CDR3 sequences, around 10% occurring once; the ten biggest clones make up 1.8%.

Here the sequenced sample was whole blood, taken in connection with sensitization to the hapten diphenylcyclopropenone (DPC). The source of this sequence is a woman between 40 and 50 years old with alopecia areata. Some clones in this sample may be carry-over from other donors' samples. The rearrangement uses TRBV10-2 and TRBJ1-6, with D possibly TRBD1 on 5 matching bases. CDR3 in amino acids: CASSVSGTEDYNSPLHF. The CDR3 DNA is TGCGCCAGCAGTGTGTCCGGGACGGAAGATTATAATTCACCCCTCCACTTT.